The next 12 T cell receptor beta chains were all read from a single sample in a study of cytomegalovirus exposure and HLA in healthy donors. Generated by immunoSEQ multiplex PCR, the TCRdb table keeps only in-frame clones and is missing some. This table holds about 220,000 clones, approximately 86% found once. The source material was PBMCs. These receptors all stem from a woman younger than 35 in good health and CMV-seronegative.

The chain has TRBV11-2 and TRBJ2-7; 9 bases align to TRBD1. There are 14 residues in the CDR3. After removal of 2 bases from V and 5 bases from J, the junction contained 4 bases not matched to a gene. The germline V gene has CDR1 SGHAT and CDR2 FQNNGV. CDR3 amino acids: CASSLTGGFNEQYF. The CDR3 bases are TGTGCCAGCAGCTTAACAGGGGGCTTCAACGAGCAGTACTTC.

The chain carries TRBV6-6 and TRBJ2-7; 13 nucleotides agree with TRBD2. The germline V gene has CDR1 MNHNY and CDR2 SVGAGI (reference sequence). V was pared by 6 bases and J by 6 bases, with 11 bases of the junction left unmatched. This CDR3 is built from 16 residues. DNA of the CDR3: TGTGCCAGCAGACACAGACTAGCGGGAGGCCGCTTCGAGCAGTACTTC. This sequence encodes CASRHRLAGGRFEQYF.

The V gene is TRBV15, the J gene TRBJ2-1; D gene uncertain. The CDR3 runs to 13 residues. Trimming cost V 3 bases and J 7 bases, with 10 bases left between them. In germline, CDR1 is LNHNV, CDR2 YYDKDF (reference sequence). CDR3 nucleotide sequence: TGTGCCACCAGCAGTGACGAGGTAAATGAGCAGTTCTTC. This sequence encodes CATSSDEVNEQFF.

The chain is built from TRBV13 and TRBJ2-3; D unresolved. This CDR3 is built from 16 residues. V dropped 5 bases and J dropped 1 base, with 16 bases sitting between them. The V gene's germline CDR1 is PRHDT and CDR2 FYEKMQ (reference sequence). The CDR3 DNA reads as TGTGCCAGCAGCCCGCGAGGAGCAACTGGCACAGATACGCAGTATTTT. This translates into CASSPRGATGTDTQYF.

V and J are TRBV7-8 and TRBJ2-5; perhaps TRBD2 as D (6 bases). The germline V gene encodes CDR1 SGHVS and CDR2 FQNEAQ. Trimming shortened V by 4 bases and J by 5 bases, and 23 bases separated the two germline ends. The CDR3 is 17 amino acids. CDR3 in amino acids: CASSSTLRTMNTETQYF. The CDR3 DNA reads as TGTGCCAGCAGCTCAACTCTGCGGACTATGAATACTGAGACCCAGTACTTC.

The chain uses TRBV4-2 and TRBJ2-2; D is perhaps TRBD2 (5 bases). Germline loops: CDR1 LGHNA, CDR2 YNFKEQ. V shed 0 bases and J shed 3 bases, with 8 bases lying between them. This CDR3 comprises 15 residues. The CDR3 region has the DNA TGTGCCAGCAGCCAAGACATGGGAGACACCGGGGAGCTGTTTTTT. Protein sequence: CASSQDMGDTGELFF.

This chain connects TRBV15 to TRBJ1-1; tentatively, D is TRBD1 (6 bases). The germline CDR1 and CDR2 sequences are LNHNV and YYDKDF (reference sequence). CDR3 length equals 15 residues. The V end was cut by 1 base, the J end by 4 bases, with 13 bases between. As DNA, the CDR3 is TGTGCCACCAGCAGAGTCATAGGGGGTGGCACTGAAGCTTTCTTT. It translates to CATSRVIGGGTEAFF.

This clone was found a few times. The V gene is TRBV2, the J gene TRBJ2-7, with 8 bases fitting TRBD1. With V trimmed by 11 bases and J by 0 bases, 6 bases remained unmatched. There are 13 residues in the CDR3. CDR1 is SNHLY and CDR2 is FYNNEI in the germline V gene. This chain's CDR3 is CAGRQGSSYEQYF. The CDR3 nucleotides are TGTGCCGGGCGACAGGGGAGCTCCTACGAGCAGTACTTC.

Comment on this clone: One end of the junction varies from germline; a read error may be responsible. The chain couples TRBV2 to TRBJ1-4; D is unclear. The CDR3 sequence is 11 residues long. From germline, CDR1 is SNHLY and CDR2 FYNNEI. The chain's CDR3 is CASSAKEKLFF. DNA for the CDR3: TGTGCCAGCAGTGCTAAGGAAAAACTGTTTTTT. The whole variable domain, filled in from reference TRBV2 and TRBJ1-4, reads EPEVTQTPSHQVTQMGQEVILRCVPISNHLYFYWYRQILGQKVEFLVSFYNNEISEKSEIFDDQFSVERPDGSNFTLKIRSTKLEDSAMYFCASSAKEKLFFGSGTQLSVL.

The chain links TRBV4-1 to TRBJ2-2; 9 bases are a match to TRBD1. V lost 4 bases and J lost 6; bases outside the gene matches: 9. CDR1 and CDR2 (germline): MGHRA, YSYEKL. The CDR3 runs 16 residues. The CDR3 DNA is TGCGCCAGCAGCCCGGCCGGGACAGGGAGACCCGGGGAGCTGTTTTTT. Its protein product is CASSPAGTGRPGELFF.

The rearrangement links TRBV30 to TRBJ2-7, with 9 bases aligning to TRBD1. The trim removed 4 bases at V and 5 bases at J, leaving 6 bases unmatched. Per germline, CDR1 GTSNPN and CDR2 SVGIG (reference sequence). The CDR3 extends over 13 amino acids. For the CDR3, the DNA is TGTGCCTGGACCGGGACAGGGAGCAACGAGCAGTACTTC. Translating it yields CAWTGTGSNEQYF.

This clone was seen more than once but under ten times. The CDR3 reads CASSPGGLAQYF. CDR3 nucleotide sequence: TGTGCCAGTAGTCCCGGAGGGCTAGCGCAGTACTTC. J is TRBJ2-7 and V is TRBV19; D is possibly TRBD2 (6 bases). Germline values: CDR1 LNHDA, CDR2 SQIVND (reference sequence). The length of the CDR3 is 12 residues. The germline V and J ends were trimmed by 5 bases and 9 bases, with 14 bases remaining between them.